Listed here are 17 T cell receptor beta chains from one sample, sequenced in a study of cytomegalovirus exposure and HLA in healthy donors (dated by TCRdb to the late 2010s). The library was prepared using the immunoSEQ multiplex PCR assay. The table comes from immuneACCESS by way of TCRdb, which keeps in-frame sequences with V and J called. Part of the clones is missing from these tables; in studies checked, under half for an unresolved V gene and the rest for unknown reasons. This sample has some 340,000 clones in its table, and about nine tenths of those were observed once. The top ten hold 0.95% to 1.5% of the sample. Sequencing was carried out using PBMCs. All receptors come from a woman aged 25 to 39 in good health and CMV-seropositive.

This clone was counted a few times. The chain combines TRBV11-3 with TRBJ2-2; no clear D. Germline CDR1 is SGHNT and CDR2 is YENEEA. This CDR3 contains 14 residues. V was pared by 6 bases and J by 3 bases, with 11 bases between. The CDR3 region has the DNA TGTGCCAGCAGTTCGAGACGAGACACCGGGGAGCTGTTTTTT. Translated: CASSSRRDTGELFF.

This rearrangement joins TRBV19 to TRBJ2-1; 11 bases align to TRBD1. The CDR3 spans 13 residues. Germline loops: CDR1 LNHDA, CDR2 SQIVND (reference sequence). V dropped 5 bases and J dropped 15; count of bases not matched to a gene: 9. CDR3 DNA: TGTGCCAGTAGTGGGGTGGACAGGGGGCCTGGGTTCTTC. As protein: CASSGVDRGPGFF.

This clone came up a few times. CDR3 nucleotide sequence: TGTGCCAGCAGCTCCGGGACGGAAGCTTTCTTT. As protein: CASSSGTEAFF. V usage is TRBV11-3 and J usage is TRBJ1-1; maybe TRBD1 (5 bases). Per the germline V gene, CDR1 is SGHNT and CDR2 is YENEEA. Between the trimmed V and J ends, which lost 4 bases and 8 bases, there was a span of 8 bases. This CDR3 is 11 amino acids long.

The chain links TRBV6-1 to TRBJ2-5, with TRBD2 matching over 8 bases. The CDR3 contains 16 residues. The V segment lost 1 base and the J segment 5 bases; nucleotides outside the gene matches: 9. Germline CDR1 MNHNS, CDR2 SASEGT. CDR3 sequence: CASSEGAGAVLETQYF. In DNA form, the CDR3 reads TGTGCCAGCAGTGAAGGAGCGGGAGCTGTTTTGGAGACCCAGTACTTC.

The chain joins TRBV4-3 to TRBJ2-7; D is undetermined. This CDR3 spans 15 amino acids. V was shortened by 0 bases and J by 0 bases, with 9 bases between the two germline ends. The germline V gene has CDR1 LGHNA and CDR2 YSLEER. CDR3 nucleotide sequence: TGCGCCAGCAGCCAAGATTCGTATAGCTCCTACGAGCAGTACTTC. Amino acids: CASSQDSYSSYEQYF.

About this clone itself: At the DNA level, this CDR3 is encoded by other sequences in the same sample as well. The chain couples TRBV27 to TRBJ2-7; D not certain. Trimming took 5 bases from V and 0 from J, leaving 5 bases between them. The CDR3 consists of 12 residues. CDR1 is MNHEY, CDR2 SMNVEV, per germline (reference sequence). The CDR3 region is CASSPSSYEQYF. The CDR3 DNA reads TGTGCCAGCAGTCCCTCCTCCTACGAGCAGTACTTC.

This chain joins TRBV28 and TRBJ1-2; D is unresolved. V was pared by 6 bases and J by 3 bases, with 17 bases between. The germline gives CDR1 MDHEN, CDR2 SYDVKM. This CDR3 has 15 residues. The CDR3 DNA sequence: TGTGCCAGCAGCAGTTTCTTTGGGTCTGACTATGGCTACACCTTC. Residues: CASSSFFGSDYGYTF.

Here the CDR3 DNA reads TGTGCCAGCACCCGGGGTAGCAACTACGAGCAGTACTTC. This encodes CASTRGSNYEQYF. The chain recombines TRBV6-5 with TRBJ2-7, with D possibly TRBD2 on 5 matching bases. The length of the CDR3 is 13 residues. Deletions cut 7 bases from V and 3 bases from J, with 13 bases between. The germline CDR1 and CDR2 sequences are MNHEY and SVGAGI.

The chain is built from TRBV9 and TRBJ2-2; D is uncertain. The CDR3 spans 13 residues. Germline-derived CDR1 and CDR2 are SGDLS and YYNGEE. V was shortened by 5 bases and J by 2 bases, with 7 bases between the two germline ends. CDR3 coding DNA: TGTGCCAGCAGAGGGATAAACACCGGGGAGCTGTTTTTT. This gives the protein CASRGINTGELFF. Drawing the rest from reference TRBV9 and TRBJ2-2, the complete variable domain is DSGVTQTPKHLITATGQRVTLRCSPRSGDLSVYWYQQSLDQGLQFLIQYYNGEERAKGNILERFSAQQFPDLHSELNLSSLELGDSALYFCASRGINTGELFFGEGSRLTVL.

This chain connects TRBV28 to TRBJ1-1, with 9 bases lining up with TRBD1. V trimming: 6 bases; J trimming: 4 bases; junction bases outside the gene matches: 3. The CDR3 has 13 amino acids. Germline loops: CDR1 MDHEN, CDR2 SYDVKM. CDR3 residues: CASRGQGRTEAFF. CDR3 bases: TGTGCCAGCAGGGGACAGGGTCGCACTGAAGCTTTCTTT.

CDR3 DNA sequence: TGTGCCAGCAGTTACTCTTTGTCAGGCTACACTGAAGCTTTCTTT. Translated, it gives CASSYSLSGYTEAFF. The chain carries TRBV6-5 and TRBJ1-1, with D unclear. Trimming cost V 0 bases and J 3 bases, with 11 bases left between them. Germline V gene lookup returns CDR1 MNHEY and CDR2 SVGAGI. The CDR3 is made up of 15 amino acids.

The J gene is TRBJ1-2, the V gene TRBV4-2; tentatively, D is TRBD1 (5 bases). This CDR3 comprises 15 residues. Trimming pared 0 bases from V and 2 bases from J, leaving 10 bases between. Germline V CDR1 and CDR2: LGHNA, YNFKEQ. The chain's CDR3 is CASSQDNGGNYGYTF. In DNA, the CDR3 is TGTGCCAGCAGCCAAGATAATGGGGGGAACTATGGCTACACCTTC.

The chain links TRBV11-1 to TRBJ2-1; possibly TRBD2 for D (5 bases). CDR3 length: 13 amino acids. Trimming cost V 6 bases and J 7 bases, with 13 bases left between them. The germline CDR1 and CDR2 sequences are SGHAT and FQDESV (reference sequence). The CDR3 is CASRPQGRNEQFF. DNA for the CDR3: TGTGCCAGCAGGCCACAAGGGAGAAATGAGCAGTTCTTC.

The chain has TRBV6-5 and TRBJ1-3; no clear D gene. Germline CDR1 reads MNHEY; CDR2 reads SVGAGI. The CDR3 consists of 15 residues. Trimming stripped 0 bases from V and 0 bases from J, with 6 bases between. The CDR3 DNA reads as TGTGCCAGCAGTTACTCGAGAGTCTCTGGAAACACCATATATTTT. This sequence encodes CASSYSRVSGNTIYF.

J is TRBJ2-3 and V is TRBV6-4; TRBD1 matches at 9 bases. The CDR3 has 16 residues. Germline values: CDR1 MRHNA, CDR2 SNTAGT. The V gene end was trimmed by 7 bases and the J gene end by 3 bases; junction bases not matched to a gene: 11. The CDR3 is CASTQHHGTGTDTQYF. The CDR3 nucleotides are TGTGCCAGCACCCAACACCACGGGACAGGGACAGATACGCAGTATTTT.

V and J are TRBV6-5 and TRBJ2-7, with D unclear. The CDR3 sequence is 16 residues long. From germline, CDR1 is MNHEY and CDR2 SVGAGI. V was trimmed by 2 bases and J by 0 bases, leaving 14 bases between them. CDR3 in amino acids: CASSYRIMGSSYEQYF. The CDR3 DNA follows: TGTGCCAGCAGTTACCGAATAATGGGTAGCTCCTACGAGCAGTACTTC.

This clone was recorded only once. This chain uses TRBV7-6 with TRBJ1-1, with 8 nucleotides matching TRBD1. Germline V gives CDR1 SGHVS, CDR2 FNYEAQ. Trimming at V came to 2 bases and at J to 4 bases, leaving 0 bases not matched to a gene. The CDR3 has 13 residues. CDR3 nucleotide sequence: TGTGCCAGCAGCTTAACAGGGGGCACTGAAGCTTTCTTT. Translation gives CASSLTGGTEAFF.